This entry lists 18 T cell receptor beta chains sequenced from one sample in a study of T cells expressing NK-cell markers (dated by TCRdb to about 2020). Receptors were amplified or captured by 5' RACE. The data were produced on an Illumina HiSeq 2000. TCRdb reprocessed the reads, so every CDR3 protein sequence counts as one entry and DNA is not shown. Per the sample table, the count is about 400,000 distinct CDR3 sequences. The top ten clonotypes cover about 10% of the sample. What was sequenced was blood T cells: a sorted CD56 or NKG2C T cell subset, CD4+ or CD8+ T cells, or bulk PBMC T cells (not recorded which). The receptors stem from a woman aged 50 to 60 in good health. Donor details come from another sample of the same person, matched by shared clones.

This sequence joins TRBV6-5 and TRBJ2-1; TCRdb's D call of TRBD2 is untestable without DNA. CDR3 size: 13 residues. Looked up from germline, CDR1 is MNHEY and CDR2 is SVGAGI. This CDR3 reads CASSREAPNEQFF.

The CDR3 region is CASSIRPGTSSYNEQFF. The V call is TRBV11-2, the J call TRBJ2-1; TCRdb designates TRBD1, a call that cannot be tested without DNA. Germline-derived CDR1 and CDR2 are SGHAT and FQNNGV. This CDR3 has 17 amino acids.

This chain uses TRBV27 with TRBJ2-1; TCRdb names TRBD2, which stays unverified in the absence of DNA. This CDR3 has 15 amino acids. The germline V gene encodes CDR1 MNHEY and CDR2 SMNVEV (reference sequence). The CDR3 loop reads CASSFWASGMDEQFF.

V gene TRBV27 combines with J gene TRBJ1-6; TCRdb calls TRBD1, which cannot be checked without DNA. The CDR3 contains 14 residues. Germline loops: CDR1 MNHEY, CDR2 SMNVEV (reference sequence). The chain's CDR3 is CASSFQGLNSPLHF.

This chain joins TRBV24-1 and TRBJ2-1; TCRdb returns TRBD1, unconfirmable since there is no DNA. The CDR3 covers 15 residues. CDR1 and CDR2 (germline): KGHDR, SFDVKD. Here the CDR3 reads CATSDSGFVYNEQFF.

The chain employs TRBV5-1 and TRBJ1-3. The CDR3 extends over 15 amino acids. From germline, CDR1 is SGHRS and CDR2 YFSETQ. The CDR3 loop reads CASSSSSSAGNTIYF.

The chain couples TRBV11-2 to TRBJ2-1; TCRdb designates TRBD2, a call that cannot be tested without DNA. The CDR3 loop spans 17 amino acids. Germline CDR1 SGHAT, CDR2 FQNNGV. The CDR3 spells CASSLQGLAGVYNEQFF. The whole variable domain, remainder taken from reference TRBV11-2 and TRBJ2-1, is EAGVAQSPRYKIIEKRQSVAFWCNPISGHATLYWYQQILGQGPKLLIQFQNNGVVDDSQLPKDRFSAERLKGVDSTLKIQPAKLEDSAVYLCASSLQGLAGVYNEQFFGPGTRLTVL.

V and J are TRBV20-1 and TRBJ2-2; the TRBD2 assignment by TCRdb is unverifiable without DNA. There are 13 residues in the CDR3. In germline, CDR1 is DFQATT, CDR2 SNEGSKA (reference sequence). The CDR3 loop reads CSASGRATGELFF.

The J gene is TRBJ2-5, the V gene TRBV4-1; TCRdb indicates TRBD1, and absent DNA this call remains unverified. The CDR3 covers 14 residues. Germline CDR1 reads MGHRA; CDR2 reads YSYEKL. The CDR3 sequence is CASSPNGQQETQYF.

The chain joins TRBV9 to TRBJ2-2. CDR1 SGDLS and CDR2 YYNGEE come from the germline V gene. This CDR3 contains 15 residues. This chain's CDR3 is CASSVDPASSGELFF.

The chain employs TRBV13 and TRBJ2-6. Germline V gives CDR1 PRHDT, CDR2 FYEKMQ (reference sequence). The CDR3 sequence is 16 residues long. The chain's CDR3 is CASSFTPGAGANVLTF. Filled out from reference TRBV13 and TRBJ2-6, the complete variable domain reads AAGVIQSPRHLIKEKRETATLKCYPIPRHDTVYWYQQGPGQDPQFLISFYEKMQSDKGSIPDRFSAQQFSDYHSELNMSSLELGDSALYFCASSFTPGAGANVLTFGAGSRLTVL.

The rearrangement uses TRBV6-6 and TRBJ1-1. The CDR3 extends over 12 amino acids. Germline V gene sequence: CDR1 MNHNY, CDR2 SVGAGI (reference sequence). The CDR3 protein is CASSYRSRDAFF.

The chain couples TRBV25-1 to TRBJ1-1. The CDR3 is 13 amino acids. The germline CDR1 and CDR2 sequences are MGHDK and SYGVNS. The CDR3: CASRGGFFTEAFF.

The V call is TRBV11-3, the J call TRBJ2-7. CDR1 SGHNT and CDR2 YENEEA come from the germline V gene. The CDR3 contains 13 residues. The chain's CDR3 is CASSLDLGHEQYF.

This chain links TRBV20-1 with TRBJ1-5; TCRdb's assignment of TRBD1 cannot be checked, as there is no DNA. CDR1 is DFQATT, CDR2 SNEGSKA, per germline (reference sequence). CDR3 size: 13 residues. CDR3 residues: CSAHPEGNQPQHF.

V is TRBV29-1 and J is TRBJ2-4; TCRdb reports TRBD2, a call that lacks DNA to check it against. Germline loops: CDR1 SQVTM, CDR2 ANQGSEA. The CDR3 spans 13 residues. The CDR3: CSVDLLVGGLAYF.

The V call is TRBV5-1, the J call TRBJ2-1. CDR3 size: 15 residues. Germline V gives CDR1 SGHRS, CDR2 YFSETQ. CDR3 sequence: CASSFQRSQVNEQFF.

The chain couples TRBV2 to TRBJ2-5; TCRdb's D gene call, TRBD1, goes unchecked for lack of DNA. The CDR3 length is 13 residues. CDR1 SNHLY and CDR2 FYNNEI come from the germline V gene. This CDR3 is CASSFDRVETQYF.